This T cell receptor beta chain is drawn from a study of T-cell reconstitution after alpha-beta-depleted transplantation in children (dated by TCRdb to the mid-2010s). Background for the entire study: The study quantitatively tracked T-cell immune reconstitution after TCRalphabeta/CD19-depleted allogeneic hematopoietic cell transplantation in children using TCR repertoire profiling.

Library preparation employed PCR. The instrument given in TCRdb is Illumina HiSeq 2500. TCR libraries were prepared with molecular barcoding, using unique molecular identifiers to normalize TCRbeta repertoire quantification. TCRdb reanalyzed the raw reads on its own, using fastp at Q25 for trimming and MiXCR for clone calling, and kept in-frame beta chains. Each entry is one CDR3 protein sequence, shown with its most common DNA and genes. The sample table contains around 500,000 distinct CDR3 sequences; only one count was recorded for roughly an eighth of them. The ten largest clones capture over 5.5% of the sample. This clonotype was observed at least ten times. Its antigen target is currently unknown. Nothing much larger sits one base from this clone, and base qualities are not available. The CDR3 spans 14 residues, from the cysteine through the phenylalanine. Only CDR3 DNA remains: 42 bases, in frame from the first base. For this chain, trimming is 5 bases at the V end and 3 bases at the J end, and the number of junction bases without a gene match is 7. The germline V gene sets CDR1 to SQVTM and CDR2 to ANQGSEA.

The rearrangement combines TRBV29-1 with TRBJ2-7; 10 central nucleotides agree with TRBD2. The sample here was PBMCs from the stem cell graft donor, taken from the stem cell graft. This TCR derives from a human donor who donated a stem cell graft to a child with combined immunodeficiency. CDR3 reads: CSVMGPSGSYEQYF. The nucleotide sequence reads TGCAGCGTTATGGGCCCTAGCGGGAGCTACGAGCAGTACTTC.